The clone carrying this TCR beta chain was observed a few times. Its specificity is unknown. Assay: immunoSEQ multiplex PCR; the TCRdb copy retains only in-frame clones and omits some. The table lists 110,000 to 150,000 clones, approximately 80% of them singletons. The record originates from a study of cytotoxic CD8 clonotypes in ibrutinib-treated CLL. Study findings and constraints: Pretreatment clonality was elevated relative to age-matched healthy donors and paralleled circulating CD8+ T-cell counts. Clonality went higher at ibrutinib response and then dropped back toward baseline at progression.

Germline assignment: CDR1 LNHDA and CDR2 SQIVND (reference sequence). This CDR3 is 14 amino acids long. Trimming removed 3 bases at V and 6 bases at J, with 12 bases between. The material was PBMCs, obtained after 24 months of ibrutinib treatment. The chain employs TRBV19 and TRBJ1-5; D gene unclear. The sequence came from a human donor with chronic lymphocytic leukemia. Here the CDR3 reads CASSMRAPGQPQHF. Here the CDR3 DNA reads TGTGCCAGTAGTATGAGGGCCCCCGGTCAGCCCCAGCATTTT.